This paragraph covers one T cell receptor beta chain sequence. Its antigen is not known. This specimen belongs to a study of T cells expressing NK-cell markers. The study, taken as a whole, reports: Roughly 6 of the donors carried dominant NKG2C+ clonotypes that took up about 1.0-8% of their CD8+ T cells.

From the 5' RACE reads, TCRdb lists one entry per CDR3 protein and no DNA. The sample data list about 440,000 distinct CDR3 sequences. The receptor comes from a woman between 18 and 70 years old in good health. The sample comprised blood T cells: a sorted CD56 or NKG2C T cell subset, CD4+ or CD8+ T cells, or bulk PBMC T cells (not recorded which).

CDR3 protein: CASRTGGVGADTQYF. The chain carries TRBV7-6 and TRBJ2-3; TCRdb calls TRBD1, which cannot be checked without DNA. CDR3 size: 15 residues. Per the germline V gene, CDR1 is SGHVS and CDR2 is FNYEAQ.